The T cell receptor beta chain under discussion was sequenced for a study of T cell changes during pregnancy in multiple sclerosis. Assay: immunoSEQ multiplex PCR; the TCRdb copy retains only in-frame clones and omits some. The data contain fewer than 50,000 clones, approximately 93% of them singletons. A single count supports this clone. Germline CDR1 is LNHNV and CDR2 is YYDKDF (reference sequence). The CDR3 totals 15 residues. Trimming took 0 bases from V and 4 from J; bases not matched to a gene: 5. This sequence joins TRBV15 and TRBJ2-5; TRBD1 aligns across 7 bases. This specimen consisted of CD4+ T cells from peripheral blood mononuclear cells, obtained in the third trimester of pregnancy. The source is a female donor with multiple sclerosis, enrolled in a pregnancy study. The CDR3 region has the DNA TGTGCCACCAGCAGAGATCAGGGGGAAGTAGAGACCCAGTACTTC. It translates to CATSRDQGEVETQYF.